Presented here are 9 T cell receptor beta chains from one specimen sequenced in a study of shared clonotypes between healthy human individuals. Produced via immunoSEQ multiplex PCR; TCRdb's table is partial and in-frame only. In the table there are roughly 400,000 clones, 96% of which are singletons. Sequenced material: memory CD8+ T cells sorted from blood. Stated subset: CD45RO+ cells pooled with CCR7-negative TemRA cells. The receptors originated from a man aged 30 to 39 in good health.

CDR3 in DNA: TGCGCCAGCAGCCCCACCGGGACAGGGGCCTACGAGCAGTACTTC. It specifies CASSPTGTGAYEQYF. The chain combines TRBV5-1 with TRBJ2-7; 10 nucleotides line up with TRBD1. Trimming at V came to 4 bases and at J to 2 bases, leaving 6 bases not matched to a gene. The CDR3 has 15 residues. Germline V gives CDR1 SGHRS, CDR2 YFSETQ.

This chain connects TRBV19 to TRBJ1-3, with D hard to call. The germline V gene has CDR1 LNHDA and CDR2 SQIVND (reference sequence). The CDR3 is 13 amino acids. The V gene lost 10 bases and the J gene lost 0 bases, with 10 bases spanning the gap. CDR3 protein: CATSRVSGNTIYF. CDR3 in DNA: TGTGCCACAAGTAGAGTCTCTGGAAACACCATATATTTT.

The chain is built from TRBV29-1 and TRBJ2-1, with 10 nucleotides matching TRBD2. The CDR3 is made up of 14 amino acids. CDR1 and CDR2 from the germline V gene are SQVTM and ANQGSEA. V gave up 4 bases and J gave up 7 bases; unmatched junction bases: 7. The CDR3 reads CSVGTSGGGNEQFF. DNA for the CDR3: TGCAGCGTTGGGACTAGCGGAGGGGGGAATGAGCAGTTCTTC.

The chain uses TRBV9 and TRBJ2-5; D call uncertain. The CDR3 runs to 12 residues. Per the germline V gene, CDR1 is SGDLS and CDR2 is YYNGEE. The V and J ends lost 3 bases and 0 bases respectively, with 3 bases between them. In nucleotides, the CDR3 is TGTGCCAGCAGCGACAACCAAGAGACCCAGTACTTC. It specifies CASSDNQETQYF. The full variable domain, with the rest looked up from reference TRBV9 and TRBJ2-5, is DSGVTQTPKHLITATGQRVTLRCSPRSGDLSVYWYQQSLDQGLQFLIQYYNGEERAKGNILERFSAQQFPDLHSELNLSSLELGDSALYFCASSDNQETQYFGPGTRLLVL.

This chain connects TRBV6-6 to TRBJ1-1; the D is unclear. Germline CDR1 is MNHNY and CDR2 is SVGAGI (reference sequence). This CDR3 region has 15 residues. V gave up 5 bases and J gave up 2 bases, with 15 bases separating them. CDR3 nucleotides: TGTGCCAGCAGTGACCCGGCGGGTAAAAACACTGAAGCTTTCTTT. Translation gives CASSDPAGKNTEAFF.

The CDR3 region is CSVPWGLYGYTF. The CDR3 DNA sequence: TGCAGCGTCCCTTGGGGGCTCTATGGCTACACCTTC. The chain carries TRBV29-1 and TRBJ1-2; D possibly corresponds to TRBD1 (6 bases). CDR1 SQVTM and CDR2 ANQGSEA come from the germline V gene. The CDR3 is made up of 12 amino acids. The V gene lost 6 bases and the J gene lost 4 bases, with 12 bases spanning the gap.

The genes are TRBV30 and TRBJ2-7, with a weak D call TRBD2 (5 bases). The V gene lost 2 bases and the J gene lost 4 bases, with 12 bases spanning the gap. CDR3 length: 13 residues. The germline CDR1 and CDR2 sequences are GTSNPN and SVGIG (reference sequence). CDR3 in DNA: TGTGCCTGGAGTCCGGGGTACGGATACGAGCAGTACTTC. Protein: CAWSPGYGYEQYF.

The rearrangement joins TRBV27 to TRBJ1-5; D remains ambiguous. This CDR3 contains 14 residues. Germline loops: CDR1 MNHEY, CDR2 SMNVEV (reference sequence). Trimming stripped 3 bases from V and 3 bases from J, with 9 bases between. CDR3 nucleotide sequence: TGTGCCAGCAGTTTCCTAGGGCTCAATCAGCCCCAGCATTTT. Encoded protein: CASSFLGLNQPQHF.

The chain is built from TRBV10-3 and TRBJ1-3, with D possibly TRBD1 on 6 matching bases. The CDR3 is 16 residues long. Trimming took 11 bases from V and 8 from J, leaving 28 bases between them. Germline V CDR1 and CDR2: ENHRY, SYGVKD. The CDR3 spells CASRGSRIGPGDTIYF. CDR3 nucleotides: TGTGCCTCAAGGGGGTCAAGAATCGGGCCGGGAGACACCATATATTTT.